Sequencing of this TCR beta chain was carried out in a study of control samples from healthy donors and cancer patients. The CDR3 is 14 amino acids. Germline assignment: CDR1 MDHEN and CDR2 SYDVKM. V was clipped by 7 bases and J by 3 bases, with 13 bases between them. Data came from immunoSEQ multiplex PCR; TCRdb stores just in-frame clones and leaves some out. This table holds some 250,000 clones, over 70% found once. The gene calls are TRBV28 and TRBJ1-5; tentatively, D is TRBD1 (5 bases). Sequencing was carried out using PBMCs. This TCR came from a woman aged 55-70 years with lung cancer. The CDR3, as DNA: TGTGCCAGCACTCCCGGGGGGTTCAATCAGCCCCAGCATTTT. Translating gives CASTPGGFNQPQHF.